These T cell receptor beta chains were read from a single sample in a study of cytotoxic CD8 clonotypes in ibrutinib-treated CLL. Profiled with immunoSEQ multiplex PCR; TCRdb holds only in-frame clones, not every one. The sample yields tens of thousands of clones, around 75% seen once. Source: PBMCs, taken at disease progression, from a patient treated with ibrutinib. The receptors here all came from a human donor with chronic lymphocytic leukemia. CDR3s include the opening cysteine and the closing phenylalanine or tryptophan. The D gene is left open where the match is weak. Expanded clones are given a class, and other clones once, few, many or no size at all.

v_call	clone_size	j_call	d_call	cdr3_nt	cdr3_aa
TRBV2	once	TRBJ2-3	TRBD2	TGTGCCAGCAGACCAGGGACTAGCGGGGGGGCCGTTTTCGATACGCAGTATTTT	CASRPGTSGGAVFDTQYF
TRBV9	-	TRBJ1-2	-	TGTGCCAGCAGCCCCCGTATGACAGCTAACTATGGCTACACCTTC	CASSPRMTANYGYTF
TRBV7-8	-	TRBJ2-7	-	TGTGCCAGCAGCTTCTCGGGACCCTCCTACGAGCAGTACTTC	CASSFSGPSYEQYF
TRBV6-1	-	TRBJ1-1	-	TGTGCCAGCAGGGGGAGGGGGGACATGAACACTGAAGCTTTCTTT	CASRGRGDMNTEAFF
TRBV6-1	few	TRBJ2-7	-	TGTGCCAGCAGTGACTCGCTACTCAAGCAGTACTTC	CASSDSLLKQYF
TRBV29-1	few	TRBJ1-1	-	TGCAGCGTTAGTATGAACACTGAAGCTTTCTTT	CSVSMNTEAFF
TRBV29-1	few	TRBJ1-1	-	TGCAGCGCTCAAAGGGGTCGCGCTGAAGCTTTCTTT	CSAQRGRAEAFF
TRBV2	once	TRBJ2-2	-	TGTGCCAGCAGTGCCCAGGGCAGAGTCACCGGGGAGCTGTTTTTT	CASSAQGRVTGELFF
TRBV19	-	TRBJ2-7	TRBD1	TGTGCCAGTAGTCCGGGCACAGGGGGGCACGAGCAGTACTTC	CASSPGTGGHEQYF
TRBV6-1	-	TRBJ1-2	-	TGTGCCAGCAGTGAAGACAGGACAGTCCTCTATGGCTACACCTTC	CASSEDRTVLYGYTF
TRBV5-1	few	TRBJ1-1	-	TGCGCCAGCAGCTTGGGTACGGGACTGAACACTGAAGCTTTCTTT	CASSLGTGLNTEAFF
TRBV2	-	TRBJ1-6	TRBD1	TGTGCCAGCAGAGGGGCAGGGGGCTCACCCCTCCACTTT	CASRGAGGSPLHF
TRBV5-3	few	TRBJ2-2	-	TGTGCCAGAAGCTTGGGGGCGGGACAGAACACCGGGGAGCTGTTTTTT	CARSLGAGQNTGELFF
TRBV5-1	-	TRBJ1-2	-	TGCGCCAGCAGCTCGATGACAGGAGGCGCTAACTATGGCTACACCTTC	CASSSMTGGANYGYTF
TRBV6-5	-	TRBJ2-4	-	TGTGCCAGCAGTGGGGCCCAAAAAAACATTCAGTACTTC	CASSGAQKNIQYF
TRBV18	-	TRBJ2-7	-	TGTGCCAGCTCGCCGACGCGGACTGGCGAGCAGTACTTC	CASSPTRTGEQYF
TRBV5-6	-	TRBJ1-5	-	TGTGCCAGCAGCTTTCAGGGAGCACAGCCCCAGCATTTT	CASSFQGAQPQHF
TRBV7-6	-	TRBJ2-1	-	TGTGCCAGCAGCACCCGGGACGCGAGCTCCTACAATGAGCAGTTCTTC	CASSTRDASSYNEQFF
TRBV15	few	TRBJ1-5	-	TGTGCCACCAGCAGAGACGTGAATCAGCCCCAGCATTTT	CATSRDVNQPQHF
TRBV5-6	-	TRBJ2-3	-	TGTGCCAGCAGCTGGGGCCCTAAGCGGTATTTT	CASSWGPKRYF
TRBV6-1	-	TRBJ2-5	TRBD1	TGTGCCAGCACGGACAGGGGGCGAGAGACCCAGTACTTC	CASTDRGRETQYF
TRBV5-1	few	TRBJ2-5	TRBD1	TGCGCCAGCAGCCCTGGGACAGTCTCACAAGAGACCCAGTACTTC	CASSPGTVSQETQYF
TRBV15	-	TRBJ2-7	-	TGTGCCACCAGCACGCTAACCTACGAGCAGTACTTC	CATSTLTYEQYF
TRBV19	many	TRBJ1-5	-	TGTGCCAGTAGTATCGAGAGGATTAGTCAGCCCCAGCATTTT	CASSIERISQPQHF
TRBV2	-	TRBJ1-5	TRBD1	TGTGCCAGCAGTGAAATGTGGGACAGCCAGGGGCCCCAGCATTTT	CASSEMWDSQGPQHF
TRBV5-1	-	TRBJ1-2	-	TGCGCCAGCAGCGGAGGGACAACCGGAGGGGCTGGCTACACCTTC	CASSGGTTGGAGYTF
TRBV28	-	TRBJ1-2	-	TGTGCCAGCAGTTTAGGTCCGACCGATTATGGCTACACCTTC	CASSLGPTDYGYTF
TRBV5-1	-	TRBJ1-1	TRBD1	TGCGCCAGCAGCCGACAGGGGGGATTTAACACTGAAGCTTTCTTT	CASSRQGGFNTEAFF
TRBV2	-	TRBJ2-1	-	TGTGCCAGCCGGGGTGGGCGAGAGCAGTTCTTC	CASRGGREQFF
TRBV9	-	TRBJ2-3	-	TGTGCCAGCAGCGGAACTCCCCATTGGACAGATACGCAGTATTTT	CASSGTPHWTDTQYF
TRBV15	once	TRBJ1-6	-	TGTGCCACCTCAATTTCAAGGGGTTATTCACCCCTCCACTTT	CATSISRGYSPLHF
TRBV29-1	-	TRBJ1-2	-	TGCAGCGTTGAGGGGGGGCGCGGCTACACCTTC	CSVEGGRGYTF
TRBV19	few	TRBJ1-2	TRBD1	TGTGCCAGTAGAGACAGGGGACGAGGCTACACCTTC	CASRDRGRGYTF
TRBV2	once	TRBJ1-3	-	TGTGCCAGCAGTGAAGCGACAGGTCTCTCTGGAAACACCATATATTTT	CASSEATGLSGNTIYF
TRBV4-1	-	TRBJ2-6	TRBD2	TGCGCCAGCAGCCATCCCCGGGGGGGTGAACGGGCCAACGTCCTGACTTTC	CASSHPRGGERANVLTF
TRBV28	-	TRBJ1-5	-	TGTGCCAGCAGCCCCCAGGGGCTAATCAGTCAGCCCCAGCATTTT	CASSPQGLISQPQHF
TRBV9	-	TRBJ2-1	TRBD2	TGTGCCAGCAGCGTTAGCGGGGGCTCCTACAATGAGCAGTTCTTC	CASSVSGGSYNEQFF
TRBV5-1	-	TRBJ2-7	TRBD2	TGCGCCAGCAGCCCCGGACTAGCGGGGGGCCCCTACGAGCAGTACTTC	CASSPGLAGGPYEQYF
TRBV7-9	few	TRBJ1-3	-	TGTGCCAGCAGTTCGGCCCGGGACACCATATATTTT	CASSSARDTIYF
TRBV4-1	few	TRBJ1-6	-	TGCGCCAGCAGCTACGCGAGTACTGATAATTCACCCCTCCACTTT	CASSYASTDNSPLHF
TRBV6-6	-	TRBJ2-3	TRBD1	TGTGCCAGCAGGGGGGGACAGGGCACAGATACGCAGTATTTT	CASRGGQGTDTQYF
TRBV11-2	-	TRBJ2-5	-	TGTGCCAGCAGCTTAGATCCGAGTCAGTACTTC	CASSLDPSQYF